The rows below give T cell receptor beta chains drawn from one sample of a study of siplizumab effects on memory and regulatory T cells. Only in-frame clones appear in the TCRdb table, and some are missing; sequencing was by immunoSEQ multiplex PCR. The table lists over 100,000 clones, 93% of them singletons. The sample consisted of non-Treg CD4+ T cells sorted from blood. Every receptor here comes from a human donor in good health. Both conserved end residues are part of each CDR3. Each record gives: D gene, clone size, V gene, J gene, CDR3 protein, CDR3 DNA. D genes are given only for firm matches. Not all rows give a size; the values are once, few, many and, for expanded clones, a class.

-	once	TRBV7-2	TRBJ2-3	CASSLTSGGPSTDTQYF	TGTGCCAGCAGCTTAACGAGTGGGGGCCCAAGCACAGATACGCAGTATTTT
-	-	TRBV29-1	TRBJ2-1	CSVGGAMGSEQFF	TGCAGCGTTGGGGGCGCTATGGGGAGCGAGCAGTTCTTC
-	-	TRBV6-5	TRBJ2-7	CASSYNGEQYF	TGTGCCAGCAGTTACAACGGGGAGCAGTACTTC
-	-	TRBV6-5	TRBJ1-2	CASSYDLFTGYGYTF	TGTGCCAGCAGTTACGACCTCTTCACGGGCTATGGCTACACCTTC
-	-	TRBV5-1	TRBJ2-3	CASSLGPGADTQYF	TGCGCCAGCAGCTTGGGGCCGGGGGCAGATACGCAGTATTTT
TRBD1	-	TRBV2	TRBJ2-1	CASTPGQAYNEQFF	TGTGCCAGCACTCCGGGACAGGCCTACAATGAGCAGTTCTTC
-	-	TRBV28	TRBJ1-1	CASSLGVGGTEAFF	TGTGCCAGCAGTTTAGGGGTAGGTGGCACTGAAGCTTTCTTT
-	-	TRBV2	TRBJ2-7	CASRLTSSYEQYF	TGTGCCAGCAGGCTGACTAGCTCCTACGAGCAGTACTTC
-	-	TRBV10-1	TRBJ2-2	CASSDRREGADTGELFF	TGCGCCAGCAGTGACCGCCGGGAGGGGGCTGACACCGGGGAGCTGTTTTTT
-	-	TRBV5-6	TRBJ2-6	CASSYNFGANVLTF	TGTGCCAGCAGCTATAATTTTGGGGCCAACGTCCTGACTTTC
-	-	TRBV18	TRBJ2-2	CASSPGGTGELFF	TGTGCCAGCTCACCGGGGGGCACCGGGGAGCTGTTTTTT
-	-	TRBV28	TRBJ1-5	CASTWGRGKPQHF	TGTGCCAGCACATGGGGTAGGGGGAAGCCCCAGCATTTT
-	-	TRBV7-2	TRBJ2-6	CASSLAQGLSGANVLTF	TGTGCCAGCAGCTTAGCACAGGGCCTCTCTGGGGCCAACGTCCTGACTTTC
-	-	TRBV7-9	TRBJ2-5	CASSSQGWETQYF	TGTGCCAGCAGTTCCCAGGGTTGGGAGACCCAGTACTTC
TRBD1	few	TRBV18	TRBJ1-6	CASSLQGEDNSPLHF	TGTGCCAGCTCACTACAGGGGGAGGATAATTCACCCCTCCACTTT
-	-	TRBV6-1	TRBJ2-3	CASQRAPLPEYF	TGTGCCAGCCAGAGGGCCCCCCTACCCGAGTATTTT
-	-	TRBV18	TRBJ1-1	CASSPPGRHTFMNTEAFF	TGTGCCAGCTCACCCCCGGGCAGGCACACCTTCATGAACACTGAAGCTTTCTTT
TRBD1	-	TRBV9	TRBJ1-2	CASGVEDRGDGYTF	TGTGCCAGCGGCGTAGAGGACAGGGGGGATGGCTACACCTTC
-	-	TRBV7-2	TRBJ2-3	CASSWRGGASTDTQYF	TGTGCCAGCAGCTGGCGTGGGGGGGCTAGCACAGATACGCAGTATTTT
TRBD1	-	TRBV15	TRBJ2-3	CATSRAGIRDRVRDTQYF	TGTGCCACCAGCAGAGCCGGAATCCGGGACAGGGTGAGAGATACGCAGTATTTT
-	-	TRBV18	TRBJ1-1	CASSPSGGTEAFF	TGTGCCAGCTCACCTTCCGGGGGGACTGAAGCTTTCTTT
TRBD1	-	TRBV10-3	TRBJ1-2	CAISGGAHGYTF	TGTGCCATTTCAGGGGGCGCGCATGGCTACACCTTC
-	-	TRBV18	TRBJ2-7	CASSPIPQSYEQYF	TGTGCCAGCTCACCGATCCCCCAGTCCTACGAGCAGTACTTC
TRBD2	-	TRBV15	TRBJ2-3	CATSRVRGGTSTDTQYF	TGTGCCACCAGCAGAGTTCGCGGGGGGACTAGCACAGATACGCAGTATTTT
TRBD2	-	TRBV7-2	TRBJ2-7	CASSILAGASFYEQYF	TGTGCCAGCAGCATTTTAGCGGGGGCCTCCTTCTACGAGCAGTACTTC